This T cell receptor (beta chain) appears in the sequencing data of a study of blood T cell repertoires in COVID-19. About the study: Sites in the United States, Italy and Spain provided acute and convalescent COVID-19 samples. The cDNA or gDNA used as material had been derived from T cells, B-cell-depleted T cells, or PBMCs.

Trimming removed 8 bases from V and 10 bases from J, with 12 bases in between. The CDR3 sequence is 11 residues long. Germline V gene data show CDR1 as SGHVS and CDR2 as FNYEAQ. The assay was immunoSEQ multiplex PCR, and TCRdb's table has in-frame clones only and misses some. The table has about 80,000 clones, about 86% seen once. The specimen sequenced was peripheral blood. This chain connects TRBV7-6 to TRBJ2-1, with D uncertain. This receptor was obtained from a woman aged 80 or older with acute or convalescent COVID-19. Here the CDR3 DNA reads TGTGCCAGCTCCCCTAGTGAAGAGCAGTTCTTC. Its protein is CASSPSEEQFF.